This T cell receptor beta chain emerged from a study of control samples from healthy donors and cancer patients. V lost 0 bases and J lost 6, with 20 bases in between. Germline assignment: CDR1 WSHSY and CDR2 SAAADI. CDR3 length: 18 amino acids. Sequencing was performed with immunoSEQ multiplex PCR; in TCRdb, only in-frame clones are kept and a portion is missing. The sample comprises around 41,000 clones, around 83% of which are singletons, and 20% to 25% rests with the top ten. The table lists this clone with a count of one. The rearrangement links TRBV10-2 to TRBJ1-4, with no clear D. This clonotype was sampled from a woman aged 55-75 years with lung cancer. The sequenced sample consisted of PBMCs. The CDR3 sequence: CASSESPTRLDRDEKLFF. The CDR3 nucleotides are TGCGCCAGCAGTGAGTCGCCGACTAGGCTGGATAGGGATGAAAAACTGTTTTTT.